This passage covers 11 T cell receptor beta chains from one sample sequenced in a study of CD8+ T cells in alopecia areata. Stated treatment: oral pan-JAK inhibitor, 5-10 mg twice daily. RNA extraction was followed by reverse transcription into cDNA, which acted as the sequencing template. Method: immunoSEQ multiplex PCR; TCRdb's copy keeps in-frame clones and lacks some. The data contain 100,000 or so clones, about 60% of them singletons. This sample comprised CD8+ T cells sorted from blood, obtained between weeks 55 and 65, from a patient treated with tofacitinib. The receptors derive from a human donor with alopecia areata.

V and J are TRBV2 and TRBJ2-3, with TRBD1 as a possible D gene (6 bases). The CDR3 has 15 amino acids. V lost 6 bases to trimming and J lost 2 bases, with 15 bases between them. From germline, CDR1 is SNHLY and CDR2 FYNNEI. CDR3 nucleotide sequence: TGTGCCAGCAGCGTCATTGGACAGTCCACAGATACGCAGTATTTT. Amino acids: CASSVIGQSTDTQYF.

Worth noting for this clone: The identical CDR3 is also encoded by other nucleotide sequences in the sample. The J gene is TRBJ1-2, the V gene TRBV27; D may be TRBD1 (6 bases). Germline V lookup: CDR1 MNHEY, CDR2 SMNVEV (reference sequence). Trimming removed 0 bases from V and 2 bases from J, with 10 bases in between. The CDR3 extends over 15 amino acids. This chain's CDR3 is CASSLSGGGNYGYTF. CDR3 nucleotides: TGTGCCAGCAGTTTATCTGGGGGCGGAAACTATGGCTACACCTTC.

This clone has only a few counts. The rearrangement joins TRBV5-1 to TRBJ2-2; 10 bases map to TRBD2. V was clipped by 0 bases and J by 3 bases; unmatched bases: 17. This CDR3 comprises 21 residues. CDR1 is SGHRS and CDR2 is YFSETQ in the germline V gene. The CDR3 DNA sequence: TGCGCCAGCAGCTTGGCCGGAGTAGCGGGGGGCCAAATCGATGACACCGGGGAGCTGTTTTTT. Its translation is CASSLAGVAGGQIDDTGELFF. Drawing the rest from reference TRBV5-1 and TRBJ2-2, the complete variable domain is KAGVTQTPRYLIKTRGQQVTLSCSPISGHRSVSWYQQTPGQGLQFLFEYFSETQRNKGNFPGRFSGRQFSNSRSEMNVSTLELGDSALYLCASSLAGVAGGQIDDTGELFFGEGSRLTVL.

This chain joins TRBV4-1 and TRBJ1-2; D is perhaps TRBD1 (5 bases). Trimming left V 1 base short and J 8 bases short, with 11 bases between. The germline V gene encodes CDR1 MGHRA and CDR2 YSYEKL. The CDR3 loop spans 13 amino acids. CDR3 loop: CASSQGGIVGYTF. The CDR3 nucleotides read TGCGCCAGCAGCCAAGGGGGGATTGTGGGCTACACCTTC.

This clone showed up just once. CDR3 sequence reads: CASSRTGTGPYNEQFF. The CDR3, as DNA: TGTGCCAGCAGCCGCACCGGGACAGGGCCCTACAATGAGCAGTTCTTC. This sequence joins TRBV6-6 and TRBJ2-1, with 9 bases identical to TRBD1. CDR1 and CDR2 (germline): MNHNY, SVGAGI (reference sequence). The CDR3 loop spans 16 amino acids. The trim removed 6 bases at V and 2 bases at J, leaving 8 bases unmatched.

The CDR3 here is CAIPWHSFSGELFF. CDR3 DNA: TGTGCCATCCCGTGGCACAGTTTTTCCGGGGAGCTGTTTTTT. This chain joins TRBV6-5 and TRBJ2-2; D not certain. Germline values: CDR1 MNHEY, CDR2 SVGAGI. The length of the CDR3 is 14 residues. Trimming left V 10 bases short and J 6 bases short, with 18 bases between.

This rearrangement joins TRBV19 to TRBJ1-1; maybe TRBD1 (6 bases). Trimming removed 6 bases at V and 0 bases at J, with 11 bases between. The CDR3 loop spans 14 amino acids. Looked up from germline, CDR1 is LNHDA and CDR2 is SQIVND (reference sequence). The CDR3 here is CASSGRGLNTEAFF. As DNA, the CDR3 is TGTGCCAGTAGCGGGCGGGGGCTGAACACTGAAGCTTTCTTT.

V usage is TRBV15 and J usage is TRBJ2-7; the D gene could be TRBD1 or TRBD2 (5 bases each). V was shortened by 2 bases and J by 3 bases, with 11 bases between the two germline ends. Germline lookup yields CDR1 LNHNV and CDR2 YYDKDF (reference sequence). The CDR3 contains 14 residues. CDR3 protein: CATSRPGTVYEQYF. The CDR3 DNA sequence: TGTGCCACCAGCAGACCGGGGACGGTCTACGAGCAGTACTTC.

In DNA, the CDR3 is TGTGCCTGGAGTCCAGGAGGGCAGCCCCAGCATTTT. Translated: CAWSPGGQPQHF. The genes are TRBV30 and TRBJ1-5; unclear D gene. The CDR3 is made up of 12 amino acids. The V end was cut by 2 bases, the J end by 7 bases, with 9 bases between. Germline V lookup: CDR1 GTSNPN, CDR2 SVGIG (reference sequence).

This clone has only a few counts. V and J are TRBV10-3 and TRBJ2-3; D is undetermined. Trimming took off 3 bases at V and 5 bases at J, with 12 bases between the two ends. Germline V gives CDR1 ENHRY, CDR2 SYGVKD. The CDR3 runs to 14 residues. The CDR3 nucleotides are TGTGCCATCAGTGAAATTTTGGGTAGAGATACGCAGTATTTT. Encoded protein: CAISEILGRDTQYF.

The chain uses TRBV7-9 and TRBJ1-4; D gene uncertain. The V and J ends lost 4 bases and 10 bases respectively, with 19 bases between them. The germline CDR1 and CDR2 sequences are SEHNR and FQNEAQ (reference sequence). CDR3 length: 15 residues. The chain's CDR3 is CASSSQDEERGKLFF. CDR3 nucleotides: TGTGCCAGCAGCTCCCAGGACGAGGAGAGAGGAAAACTGTTTTTT. The entire variable domain, with the rest obtained from reference TRBV7-9 and TRBJ1-4, is as follows: DTGVSQNPRHKITKRGQNVTFRCDPISEHNRLYWYRQTLGQGPEFLTYFQNEAQLEKSRLLSDRFSAERPKGSFSTLEIQRTEQGDSAMYLCASSSQDEERGKLFFGSGTQLSVL.